Listed here is a single TCR beta chain. Its antigen is currently unknown. Unique molecular identifiers tagged the TCR beta cDNA libraries. TCRdb independently ran MiXCR on the PCR reads; one entry per CDR3 protein. The data hold around 770,000 distinct CDR3 sequences, with under 60% observed a single time. The sample belongs to a study of post-analysis software for immune sequencing data. General observations from the study: With F measure, samples from one preparation batch clustered together strongly.

The sequencing sample was made of blood. The receptor's source is a girl aged 10-17 years with multiple sclerosis.

CDR3 region: CASSLWEHQETQYF. The CDR3 DNA is TGTGCCAGCAGCTTATGGGAGCACCAAGAGACCCAGTACTTC. The chain combines TRBV6-6 with TRBJ2-5, with TRBD2 as a possible D gene (5 bases). Trimming cost V 6 bases and J 0 bases, with 11 bases left between them. Germline V gives CDR1 MNHNY, CDR2 SVGAGI (reference sequence). CDR3 size: 14 residues.